This paragraph reports one T cell receptor beta chain. This sample was taken from a study of T cell changes during pregnancy in multiple sclerosis. The CDR3 contains 11 residues. Germline loops: CDR1 SQVTM, CDR2 ANQGSEA. Between the trimmed V and J ends, which lost 3 bases and 7 bases, there was a span of 8 bases. The protocol was immunoSEQ multiplex PCR, while the TCRdb copy is restricted to in-frame clones and leaves out a portion. The table lists around 45,000 clones, 91% of them singletons, with 0.73% in the top ten. The source of this sequence is a female donor with multiple sclerosis, enrolled in a pregnancy study. The chain recombines TRBV29-1 with TRBJ2-3; D call uncertain. This sample comprised CD4+ T cells from peripheral blood mononuclear cells, obtained before pregnancy. The CDR3 nucleotides are TGCAGCGTTGAGACTCGCTATACGCAGTATTTT. Amino acid sequence: CSVETRYTQYF.